Listed here are 24 T cell receptor beta chains from one sample, sequenced in a study of cytomegalovirus exposure and HLA in healthy donors. Amplification used 60 Vbeta primers and 13 Jbeta primers. Only in-frame clones appear in the TCRdb table, and some are missing; sequencing was by immunoSEQ multiplex PCR. The table shows 150,000 to 200,000 clones, with more than 65% occurring only once. Sequences were obtained from PBMCs. The receptor source for this set is a woman aged 40-49 years in good health and CMV-seropositive.

The table lists this clone with a count of one. The CDR3 region has the DNA TGTGCCAGCAGCCTAATGACAGGTGAAGCTTTCTTT. It codes for CASSLMTGEAFF. V and J are TRBV6-5 and TRBJ1-1; D perhaps matches TRBD1 (6 bases). Germline-derived CDR1 and CDR2 are MNHEY and SVGAGI. V was cut by 6 bases and J by 7 bases, with 12 bases left in between. CDR3 length equals 12 residues.

The chain combines TRBV6-5 with TRBJ1-3, with 7 bases that match TRBD1. CDR1 and CDR2 from the germline V gene are MNHEY and SVGAGI. The CDR3 has 16 amino acids. V was clipped by 3 bases and J by 0 bases; unmatched bases: 5. CDR3 coding DNA: TGTGCCAGCAGTTATGCCGGGACAGCCTCTGGAAACACCATATATTTT. Amino acid sequence: CASSYAGTASGNTIYF.

This clone was seen only a few times. The V call is TRBV7-9, the J call TRBJ1-1, with no clear D. Germline values: CDR1 SEHNR, CDR2 FQNEAQ (reference sequence). Between the trimmed V and J ends, which lost 2 bases and 1 base, there was a span of 8 bases. The CDR3 contains 14 residues. CDR3 loop: CASSLSIRNTEAFF. DNA of the CDR3: TGTGCCAGCAGCTTATCGATTAGGAACACTGAAGCTTTCTTT.

This chain uses TRBV28 with TRBJ1-2, with TRBD1 matching over 8 bases. Germline-derived CDR1 and CDR2 are MDHEN and SYDVKM. The CDR3 covers 15 residues. V lost 7 bases and J lost 2; bases outside the gene matches: 9. The CDR3 sequence: CASNIPPGGNYGYTF. In DNA, the CDR3 is TGTGCCAGCAACATCCCCCCAGGGGGCAACTATGGCTACACCTTC.

The V gene is TRBV11-2, the J gene TRBJ1-2; 7 nucleotides match TRBD1. The CDR3 contains 14 residues. V dropped 4 bases and J dropped 6; count of bases not matched to a gene: 8. Germline CDR1 SGHAT, CDR2 FQNNGV. The CDR3 sequence: CASSSRGDRNGYTF. CDR3 DNA sequence: TGTGCCAGCAGCTCCCGCGGGGACAGAAATGGCTACACCTTC.

This rearrangement joins TRBV7-2 to TRBJ2-7; 7 bases line up with TRBD1. The trim removed 4 bases at V and 8 bases at J, leaving 14 bases unmatched. In germline, CDR1 is SGHTA, CDR2 FQGNSA. This CDR3 region has 15 residues. The CDR3 DNA reads TGTGCCAGCAGCTCGTTGACAGGGTTGGAGGCAAAGCAGTACTTC. This encodes CASSSLTGLEAKQYF.

This clone was counted a few times. The chain combines TRBV29-1 with TRBJ2-7, with D possibly matching TRBD2 (6 bases). Between the trimmed V and J ends, which lost 8 bases and 5 bases, there was a span of 22 bases. Germline V lookup: CDR1 SQVTM, CDR2 ANQGSEA. The CDR3 is 14 amino acids. The CDR3 protein is CSPRPGREDDEQYF. In nucleotides, the CDR3 is TGCAGCCCCCGCCCGGGCAGGGAGGACGACGAGCAGTACTTC.

The chain joins TRBV5-6 to TRBJ2-5; possible D gene TRBD1, 6 bases. Trimming took 1 base from V and 6 from J, leaving 13 bases between them. This CDR3 is 14 amino acids long. Per germline, CDR1 SGHDT and CDR2 YYEEEE. CDR3 in DNA: TGTGCCAGCAGCTTGTCGGCAGGGGAAAAGACCCAGTACTTC. This translates into CASSLSAGEKTQYF.

This clone was observed a handful of times. This rearrangement joins TRBV29-1 to TRBJ2-1; 10 positions agree with TRBD2. Germline V gene sequence: CDR1 SQVTM, CDR2 ANQGSEA. V lost 2 bases, J lost 6 bases, and 4 bases stayed unmatched. CDR3 size: 14 residues. In nucleotides, the CDR3 is TGCAGCGTTGAATTATCTAGCGGGAGCAATGAGCAGTTCTTC. It is translated as CSVELSSGSNEQFF.

This rearrangement joins TRBV27 to TRBJ2-3; 9 positions match TRBD1. CDR3 size: 15 residues. The V gene end was trimmed by 2 bases and the J gene end by 4 bases; junction bases not matched to a gene: 4. Germline V gene lookup returns CDR1 MNHEY and CDR2 SMNVEV (reference sequence). This chain's CDR3 is CASSLDTGGPDTQYF. The CDR3 nucleotides are TGTGCCAGCAGTTTAGACACAGGGGGCCCAGATACGCAGTATTTT.

The chain uses TRBV7-3 and TRBJ2-3; 7 positions match TRBD2. V lost 1 base, J lost 4 bases, and 5 bases stayed unmatched. Germline lookup yields CDR1 SGHTA and CDR2 FQGTGA. This CDR3 is 15 amino acids long. The CDR3 nucleotides are TGTGCCAGCAGCTTAATGGCGGGAGTGGCAGATACGCAGTATTTT. Protein product: CASSLMAGVADTQYF.

The rearrangement uses TRBV5-1 and TRBJ1-5; tentatively, D is TRBD1 (5 bases). Germline V gives CDR1 SGHRS, CDR2 YFSETQ. This CDR3 is 15 amino acids long. The V end lost 3 bases, the J end lost 2 bases, and 12 bases lay between the germline ends. The DNA of the CDR3 is TGCGCCAGCAGCTCTACAGCGGGGGGCAATCAGCCCCAGCATTTT. Translating it yields CASSSTAGGNQPQHF.

The rearrangement links TRBV5-1 to TRBJ2-2; 10 bases fit TRBD2. V was clipped by 4 bases and J by 3 bases; unmatched bases: 6. Per the germline V gene, CDR1 is SGHRS and CDR2 is YFSETQ. The CDR3 is made up of 16 amino acids. CDR3 sequence reads: CASSETGLADTGELFF. The CDR3 DNA reads as TGCGCCAGCAGCGAGACCGGACTAGCGGACACCGGGGAGCTGTTTTTT.

As regards this clone: At one boundary the junction diverges from the germline segment, which might be a read error. V gene TRBV7-7 combines with J gene TRBJ1-4; D unresolved. CDR1 and CDR2 from the germline V gene are SSHAT and FNYEAQ (reference sequence). The CDR3 extends over 13 amino acids. The CDR3: CASSRALGRELFF. CDR3 in DNA: TGTGCTAGCAGCCGGGCCTTGGGGAGGGAACTGTTTTTT.

CDR3 bases: TGCGCCAGCAGCCAAGGCCGGGACTACGAGCAGTACTTC. Its translation: CASSQGRDYEQYF. V is TRBV4-1 and J is TRBJ2-7; the D gene is possibly TRBD2 (5 bases). Germline loops: CDR1 MGHRA, CDR2 YSYEKL. The CDR3 runs 13 residues. The V end lost 1 base, the J end lost 3 bases, and 7 bases lay between the germline ends.

This clone was observed once. This chain links TRBV4-1 with TRBJ2-5; no clear D gene. V was trimmed by 0 bases and J by 2 bases, leaving 10 bases between them. The length of the CDR3 is 15 residues. The germline gives CDR1 MGHRA, CDR2 YSYEKL. The CDR3 DNA reads as TGCGCCAGCAGCCAAGATCGCGGCGGACAAGAGACCCAGTACTTC. Translated: CASSQDRGGQETQYF.

This chain joins TRBV18 and TRBJ1-2; 10 nucleotides align to TRBD1. CDR3 length equals 14 residues. Germline V lookup: CDR1 KGHSH, CDR2 LQKENI. V lost 3 bases and J lost 8; bases outside the gene matches: 6. The CDR3 DNA reads as TGTGCCAGCTCACCCCCGGGACAGGGGCAAGGCTACACCTTC. Translating gives CASSPPGQGQGYTF. The whole variable domain, filled in from reference TRBV18 and TRBJ1-2, reads NAGVMQNPRHLVRRRGQEARLRCSPMKGHSHVYWYRQLPEEGLKFMVYLQKENIIDESGMPKERFSAEFPKEGPSILRIQQVVRGDSAAYFCASSPPGQGQGYTFGSGTRLTVV.

The chain uses TRBV11-2 and TRBJ1-1, with D possibly matching TRBD1 (5 bases). This CDR3 contains 14 residues. The V gene's germline CDR1 is SGHAT and CDR2 FQNNGV. V was shortened by 4 bases and J by 10 bases, with 19 bases between the two germline ends. The CDR3, as DNA: TGTGCCAGCAGCTCTCAATATTTAGGAGGGGTAGCTTTCTTT. This translates into CASSSQYLGGVAFF.

The gene calls are TRBV5-1 and TRBJ1-4, with unresolved D. CDR3 length equals 13 residues. Germline loops: CDR1 SGHRS, CDR2 YFSETQ. V dropped 0 bases and J dropped 5 bases, with 5 bases sitting between them. As DNA, the CDR3 is TGCGCCAGCAGCTTGGACAAAAATGAAAAACTGTTTTTT. It specifies CASSLDKNEKLFF.

This clone was seen a few times. V gene TRBV4-3 combines with J gene TRBJ2-3; 7 bases match TRBD2. CDR3 length: 16 amino acids. From germline, CDR1 is LGHNA and CDR2 YSLEER. J was trimmed by 0 bases and V by 1 base; bases with no gene match: 4. The CDR3 is CASSQVGGGSTDTQYF. The DNA for the CDR3 is TGCGCCAGCAGCCAAGTCGGCGGGGGTAGCACAGATACGCAGTATTTT.

The table lists this clone with a few counts. This chain connects TRBV4-1 to TRBJ1-1, with a weak D call TRBD1 (6 bases). Trimming stripped 1 base from V and 4 bases from J, with 16 bases between. The CDR3 extends over 16 amino acids. Germline V gives CDR1 MGHRA, CDR2 YSYEKL. In DNA, the CDR3 is TGCGCCAGCAGCCAAGCTAGAAGGCAGGGGAGCACTGAAGCTTTCTTT. Protein: CASSQARRQGSTEAFF.

The genes are TRBV4-2 and TRBJ1-2; D remains ambiguous. V dropped 0 bases and J dropped 10 bases, with 6 bases sitting between them. Germline V gene data show CDR1 as LGHNA and CDR2 as YNFKEQ. The CDR3 covers 11 residues. CDR3 nucleotides: TGTGCCAGCAGCCAAGATTGTTACTACACCTTC. This codes for CASSQDCYYTF.

The CDR3 sequence is CASSFRVAGRATDTQYF. CDR3 coding DNA: TGTGCCAGCAGCTTTAGGGTTGCGGGACGGGCCACAGATACGCAGTATTTT. The V gene is TRBV27, the J gene TRBJ2-3, with a tentative D call TRBD2 (6 bases). The V and J ends lost 6 bases and 2 bases respectively, with 21 bases between them. The CDR3 contains 17 residues. Germline V lookup: CDR1 MNHEY, CDR2 SMNVEV (reference sequence).

The DNA of the CDR3 is TGCGCCAGCAGCTTAACAGGGGTTGCTGAAGCTTTCTTT. Residues: CASSLTGVAEAFF. The rearrangement uses TRBV5-1 and TRBJ1-1; 7 nucleotides align to TRBD1. The germline V gene has CDR1 SGHRS and CDR2 YFSETQ. The CDR3 extends over 13 amino acids. V trimming: 2 bases; J trimming: 6 bases; junction bases outside the gene matches: 4. The complete variable domain, with remaining parts taken from reference TRBV5-1 and TRBJ1-1, reads KAGVTQTPRYLIKTRGQQVTLSCSPISGHRSVSWYQQTPGQGLQFLFEYFSETQRNKGNFPGRFSGRQFSNSRSEMNVSTLELGDSALYLCASSLTGVAEAFFGQGTRLTVV.